This T cell receptor beta chain emerged from a study of beta chain features in type 1 diabetes. Regarding the study as a whole: In all four CD4+ subsets, TCRB CDR3 length was significantly, moderately reduced in type 1 diabetes.

The isolated RNA, all of it, was reverse transcribed, so expressed TCRB transcripts were what got sequenced. Method: immunoSEQ multiplex PCR; TCRdb's copy keeps in-frame clones and lacks some. Of hundreds of thousands of clones in the sample, roughly 13% are singletons; the top ten hold approximately 0.039%. This clone was counted between two and nine times. Antigen unknown. Sequencing input: naive CD4+ T cells from blood. The sequence was obtained from a man aged 18 to 30 with type 1 diabetes.

The CDR3 nucleotides are TGTGCCAGCAGTGGACCAAGGAGTGGCTACACCTTC. Its translation: CASSGPRSGYTF. This rearrangement joins TRBV27 to TRBJ1-2; no definite D call. CDR1 is MNHEY, CDR2 SMNVEV, per germline (reference sequence). The germline V and J ends were trimmed by 5 bases and 7 bases, with 11 bases remaining between them. The CDR3 extends over 12 amino acids.